This T cell receptor (beta chain) was sequenced in a study of blood T cell repertoires in COVID-19. Study information: Spain, Italy and the United States supplied samples that represented acute and convalescent COVID-19. Sample material is recorded as cDNA or gDNA derived from T cells, B-cell-depleted T cells, or PBMCs.

In the original workflow: Amplifying reference gene primers gave estimates of nucleated cell counts. The data were produced by immunoSEQ multiplex PCR, yet TCRdb's version contains in-frame clones alone and is incomplete. That table is the source of V, J and clone size, and D and trimming were worked out from the DNA. The repertoire consists of tens of thousands of clones, with around 91% occurring once and the leading ten covering 8.5%. The clonotype comes from a human donor in a cohort sampled during active COVID-19. Input material: peripheral blood.

The CDR3 loop is CATISTQARNTEAFF. The CDR3 coding sequence is TGTGCCACCATATCAACGCAGGCGAGGAACACTGAAGCTTTCTTT. V gene TRBV6-5 combines with J gene TRBJ1-1; D remains unclear. V shed 10 bases and J shed 1 base, with 19 bases lying between them. CDR1 and CDR2 from the germline V gene are MNHEY and SVGAGI. This CDR3 contains 15 residues.